Each of the 24 T cell receptor beta chains below was sequenced from the same sample in a study of T-cell reconstitution after alpha-beta-depleted transplantation in children. Unique molecular identifiers tagged the TCRbeta library. TCRdb called the PCR reads again in MiXCR, with one record for every CDR3 protein. This table holds about 980,000 distinct CDR3 sequences, roughly 29% found once. This specimen was PBMCs, mostly from graft donor cells, taken 360 days after TCRalphabeta/CD19-depleted stem cell transplant. The origin of the receptors is a boy under two years old who had a stem cell transplant for SCID, so the T cells may come from the graft donor.

In this sample, this clonotype turned up a few times. V usage is TRBV7-2 and J usage is TRBJ2-3; 12 bases agree with TRBD1. CDR3 length equals 16 residues. With V trimmed by 3 bases and J by 4 bases, 5 bases remained unmatched. Germline loops: CDR1 SGHTA, CDR2 FQGNSA. The CDR3 region has the DNA TGTGCCAGCAGCTTCCGGGACAGGGGGCGCGCAGATACGCAGTATTTT. It translates to CASSFRDRGRADTQYF.

Only a few counts were recorded for this clonotype. CDR3 sequence (DNA): TGTGCCAGCAGCTTAAAGTCCCTGGGGGAGACCCAGTACTTC. It codes for CASSLKSLGETQYF. The chain joins TRBV7-2 to TRBJ2-5, with D hard to call. V dropped 2 bases and J dropped 5 bases, with 12 bases sitting between them. Germline lookup yields CDR1 SGHTA and CDR2 FQGNSA. The length of the CDR3 is 14 residues.

The V gene is TRBV12-3 or TRBV12-4, the J gene TRBJ2-4; 9 positions agree with TRBD2. This CDR3 spans 16 amino acids. V shed 0 bases and J 6 bases; nucleotides not matched to a gene: 6. In DNA form, the CDR3 reads TGTGCCAGCAGTTTAGCGTGGCGGGGGGGAGTAAACATTCAGTACTTC. Amino acids: CASSLAWRGGVNIQYF.

This chain joins TRBV27 and TRBJ2-7, with D perhaps matching TRBD1 or TRBD2 (6 bases each). This CDR3 has 15 residues. V was shortened by 1 base and J by 2 bases, with 12 bases between the two germline ends. CDR1 and CDR2 from the germline V gene are MNHEY and SMNVEV (reference sequence). In DNA form, the CDR3 reads TGTGCCAGCAGTTTATTAGGGGGGAAAGCCTACGAGCAGTACTTC. Translating it yields CASSLLGGKAYEQYF.

The V gene is TRBV27, the J gene TRBJ1-5, with 7 positions matching TRBD1. The CDR3 spans 15 residues. CDR1 is MNHEY and CDR2 is SMNVEV in the germline V gene (reference sequence). The V segment lost 4 bases and the J segment 9 bases; nucleotides outside the gene matches: 12. In DNA, the CDR3 is TGTGCCAGCAGTTGGCGAGGGGGCGGGGGAAGGCCCCAGCATTTT. Translating gives CASSWRGGGGRPQHF.

In its sample, this clonotype was seen a few times. V usage is TRBV12-3 or TRBV12-4 and J usage is TRBJ2-7; D might be TRBD1 or TRBD2, each matching 5 bases. The CDR3 loop spans 15 amino acids. The ends were cut back, 5 bases at V and 3 bases at J, with 17 bases in the middle. For the CDR3, the DNA is TGTGCCAGCAGTCGGCCGGGGCCCCGGCTCTACGAGCAGTACTTC. Encoded protein: CASSRPGPRLYEQYF.

In its sample, this clonotype was seen once. The chain joins TRBV5-1 to TRBJ1-1, with D perhaps matching TRBD1 (6 bases). The CDR3 has 15 residues. CDR1 and CDR2 from the germline V gene are SGHRS and YFSETQ. V was pared by 3 bases and J by 2 bases, with 14 bases between. The CDR3 bases are TGCGCCAGCAGCTGGACAGCGGGTGTCAACACTGAAGCTTTCTTT. Protein product: CASSWTAGVNTEAFF.

J is TRBJ2-3 and V is TRBV3-1, with D uncertain. Germline V lookup: CDR1 LGHDT, CDR2 YNNKEL (reference sequence). V was trimmed by 2 bases and J by 4 bases, leaving 7 bases between them. This CDR3 contains 13 residues. The CDR3 loop reads CASSQPVADTQYF. The CDR3 nucleotides are TGTGCCAGCAGCCAACCGGTGGCAGATACGCAGTATTTT.

This clonotype was recorded a few times. The chain carries TRBV4-3 and TRBJ2-1; the D is unclear. V gave up 1 base and J gave up 10 bases, with 11 bases separating them. Germline CDR1 reads LGHNA; CDR2 reads YSLEER. The length of the CDR3 is 13 residues. The CDR3 DNA is TGCGCCAGCAGCCAAGTGGTTGTTGAGGAGCAGTTCTTC. The encoded protein is CASSQVVVEEQFF.

The chain carries TRBV21-1 and TRBJ2-7. TRBV21-1 is a listed pseudogene. The CDR3 has 12 residues. CDR3 nucleotides: TGTGCCAGCAGCACATCGCACCGCGAGCAGTACTTC. Residues: CASSTSHREQYF.

The chain has TRBV29-1 and TRBJ1-1, with TRBD1 as a possible D gene (6 bases). CDR3 size: 12 residues. Germline V CDR1 and CDR2: SQVTM, ANQGSEA. Trimming removed 4 bases from V and 4 bases from J, with 10 bases in between. The CDR3 reads CSVVGQITEAFF. CDR3 nucleotides: TGCAGCGTTGTCGGACAGATCACTGAAGCTTTCTTT.

The chain's CDR3 is CSVPTGTAGDEQYF. For the CDR3, the DNA is TGCAGCGTGCCCACCGGGACAGCCGGGGACGAGCAGTACTTC. The chain is built from TRBV29-1 and TRBJ2-7, with 7 nucleotides matching TRBD1. Germline trimming cut 6 bases from V and 5 bases from J; bases unmatched to any gene: 13. The CDR3 extends over 14 amino acids. Germline V gives CDR1 SQVTM, CDR2 ANQGSEA.

This clonotype was counted between two and nine times. The gene calls are TRBV6-1 and TRBJ1-4; a possible D gene is TRBD1 (5 bases). The ends were cut back, 9 bases at V and 8 bases at J, with 10 bases in the middle. The CDR3 contains 11 residues. The germline CDR1 and CDR2 sequences are MNHNS and SASEGT. The CDR3 DNA reads TGTGCCAGGCCGGGGCCAGAAAAACTGTTTTTT. This codes for CARPGPEKLFF.

V and J are TRBV10-3 and TRBJ1-2; TRBD1 matches 9 bases. In germline, CDR1 is ENHRY, CDR2 SYGVKD. The V gene end was trimmed by 10 bases and the J gene end by 2 bases; junction bases not matched to a gene: 11. CDR3 length equals 15 residues. The CDR3 bases are TGTGCCACCATGGACAGGGGCCTCTCCAACTATGGCTACACCTTC. The encoded protein is CATMDRGLSNYGYTF.

The J gene is TRBJ1-1, the V gene TRBV20-1; D gene ambiguous. Germline loops: CDR1 DFQATT, CDR2 SNEGSKA (reference sequence). V shed 6 bases and J shed 0 bases, with 14 bases lying between them. CDR3 length: 14 amino acids. Here the CDR3 reads CSAPRGNMNTEAFF. CDR3 nucleotide sequence: TGCAGTGCGCCGAGAGGTAACATGAACACTGAAGCTTTCTTT.

The V gene is TRBV11-2, the J gene TRBJ2-1; 8 bases are shared with TRBD2. This CDR3 has 18 amino acids. In germline, CDR1 is SGHAT, CDR2 FQNNGV. Losses at the gene ends were 0 bases for V and 6 bases for J; bases not matched to a gene: 13. The CDR3 DNA is TGTGCCAGCAGCTTAGATCTCCTCTCCCGGGGGGGCGGCAATGAGCAGTTCTTC. Its translation is CASSLDLLSRGGGNEQFF. Full variable domain (remainder filled in from reference TRBV11-2 and TRBJ2-1): EAGVAQSPRYKIIEKRQSVAFWCNPISGHATLYWYQQILGQGPKLLIQFQNNGVVDDSQLPKDRFSAERLKGVDSTLKIQPAKLEDSAVYLCASSLDLLSRGGGNEQFFGPGTRLTVL.

V gene TRBV4-2 combines with J gene TRBJ2-1; D tentatively reads TRBD1 or TRBD2 (5 bases each). The CDR3 totals 17 residues. Per the germline V gene, CDR1 is LGHNA and CDR2 is YNFKEQ. Trimming pared 0 bases from V and 0 bases from J, leaving 12 bases between. The CDR3, as DNA: TGTGCCAGCAGCCAAGATAGTGAGGGGTCCTCCTACAATGAGCAGTTCTTC. Protein sequence: CASSQDSEGSSYNEQFF.

The chain employs TRBV6-2 or TRBV6-3 and TRBJ2-1; 11 bases fit TRBD1. The CDR3 spans 17 residues. Unmatched junction bases numbered 12, after V lost 4 bases and J lost 7 bases. Germline V gene lookup returns CDR1 MNHEY and CDR2 SVGEGT. CDR3 sequence (DNA): TGTGCCAGCAGTTCCTACCCCGGGACAGGGGGGAGAAATGAGCAGTTCTTC. Translated, it gives CASSSYPGTGGRNEQFF.

The rearrangement joins TRBV7-9 to TRBJ2-7, with D unresolved. The CDR3 extends over 13 amino acids. Germline-derived CDR1 and CDR2 are SEHNR and FQNEAQ (reference sequence). Trimming cost V 4 bases and J 5 bases, with 12 bases left between them. The CDR3 coding sequence is TGTGCCAGCAGCTCCCCAAATGTCGACGAGCAGTACTTC. Residues: CASSSPNVDEQYF.

The V and J genes are TRBV12-3 or TRBV12-4 and TRBJ1-1; perhaps TRBD1 as D (6 bases). CDR3 length: 13 amino acids. Between the trimmed V and J ends, which lost 5 bases and 3 bases, there was a span of 10 bases. CDR3 DNA: TGTGCCAGCAGTACAGGGTGGGACACTGAAGCTTTCTTT. Translating gives CASSTGWDTEAFF.

V and J are TRBV5-1 and TRBJ2-4, with 8 bases that match TRBD1. The CDR3 length is 14 residues. Germline V gene lookup returns CDR1 SGHRS and CDR2 YFSETQ. V dropped 4 bases and J dropped 5; count of bases not matched to a gene: 5. The CDR3 sequence is CASSTGTGQNIQYF. CDR3 coding DNA: TGCGCCAGCAGCACCGGGACAGGCCAAAACATTCAGTACTTC.

The chain couples TRBV6-1 to TRBJ2-5; 8 nucleotides line up with TRBD2. V was clipped by 5 bases and J by 5 bases; unmatched bases: 10. The CDR3 is made up of 15 amino acids. CDR1 and CDR2 (germline): MNHNS, SASEGT. The CDR3 region has the DNA TGTGCCAGCAGTCTCCTTAGCGGGATGTTGGAGACCCAGTACTTC. This codes for CASSLLSGMLETQYF.

The count of this clonotype is one. The chain uses TRBV4-2 and TRBJ2-1, with TRBD2 matching over 10 bases. In germline, CDR1 is LGHNA, CDR2 YNFKEQ. This CDR3 region has 20 residues. V gave up 0 bases and J gave up 3 bases; unmatched junction bases: 14. CDR3 region: CASSQDSRLEASGGYNEQFF. The DNA for the CDR3 is TGTGCCAGCAGCCAAGATTCCCGTTTAGAGGCTAGCGGGGGCTACAATGAGCAGTTCTTC.

This chain links TRBV5-5 with TRBJ2-4, with 9 bases identical to TRBD1. J lost 11 bases, V lost 4 bases, and 10 bases had no gene match. The CDR3 spans 14 residues. Germline values: CDR1 SGHKS, CDR2 YYEKEE (reference sequence). CDR3 sequence reads: CASSPTDRGIVQYF. CDR3 DNA: TGTGCCAGCAGCCCAACGGACAGGGGAATCGTTCAGTACTTC.